This T cell receptor (beta chain) was sequenced in a study of cytomegalovirus exposure and HLA in healthy donors. From germline, CDR1 is MNHEY and CDR2 SVGAGI. The CDR3 covers 14 residues. Trimming stripped 7 bases from V and 3 bases from J, with 15 bases between. Measured with immunoSEQ multiplex PCR; TCRdb has only the in-frame clones, and not every one. The profile shows around 300,000 clones, 80% to 90% of them singletons. This sequence joins TRBV6-5 and TRBJ1-1, with D tentatively TRBD1 (5 bases). Source material: PBMCs. This sequence originates from a young woman in good health and CMV-seronegative. The CDR3 bases are TGTGCCAGCAACTTAGGAGGGGTACACACTGAAGCTTTCTTT. Translation gives CASNLGGVHTEAFF.